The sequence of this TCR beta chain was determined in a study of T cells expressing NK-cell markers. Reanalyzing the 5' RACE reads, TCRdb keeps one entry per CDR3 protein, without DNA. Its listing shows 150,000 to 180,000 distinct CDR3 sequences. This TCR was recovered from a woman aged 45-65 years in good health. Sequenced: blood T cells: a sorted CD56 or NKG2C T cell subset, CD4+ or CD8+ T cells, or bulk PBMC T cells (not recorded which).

The CDR3 here is CAISVTREEEFNEQFF. The rearrangement links TRBV10-3 to TRBJ2-1; TCRdb picks TRBD2, but there is no DNA to check that call. The CDR3 is 16 amino acids. Germline assignment: CDR1 ENHRY and CDR2 SYGVKD.